These 25 T cell receptor beta chains originate from one sample sequenced in a study of T cells in Graves' hyperthyroidism and ophthalmopathy. The CDR3 regions of TCR beta were amplified from RNA transcripts. In the first-round RT-PCR of the TCR CDR3, the HTBI primer set was used. TCRdb reanalysed the multiplex PCR reads using MiXCR and keeps one entry per CDR3 protein. The profile shows 250,000 to 300,000 distinct CDR3 sequences, 13% to 15% of them singletons. The sequenced sample was blood. The receptors shown here come from a woman between 45 and 65 years old with Graves' hyperthyroidism that later progressed to Graves' ophthalmopathy.

This clonotype was seen at least ten times. The chain employs TRBV5-6 and TRBJ2-6; D call uncertain. Trimming left V 3 bases short and J 12 bases short, with 16 bases between. Germline V CDR1 and CDR2: SGHDT, YYEEEE. The CDR3 is 14 residues long. Here the CDR3 DNA reads TGTGCCAGCAGCTCTACGACGGTAGCCGGCGTCCTGACTTTC. This codes for CASSSTTVAGVLTF. The variable domain in full, with the rest retrieved from reference TRBV5-6 and TRBJ2-6, is DAGVTQSPTHLIKTRGQQVTLRCSPKSGHDTVSWYQQALGQGPQFIFQYYEEEERQRGNFPDRFSGHQFPNYSSELNVNALLLGDSALYLCASSSTTVAGVLTFGAGSRLTVL.

This clonotype was counted ten times or more. The V call is TRBV28, the J call TRBJ2-5; 12 bases are shared with TRBD1. V shed 3 bases and J 5 bases; nucleotides not matched to a gene: 4. The CDR3 runs to 15 residues. Germline V gives CDR1 MDHEN, CDR2 SYDVKM. CDR3 nucleotide sequence: TGTGCCAGCAGTTTGGGGGACAGGGGGCTGGAGACCCAGTACTTC. Translation gives CASSLGDRGLETQYF.

This clonotype has at least ten counts. V is TRBV7-2 and J is TRBJ1-2; 8 bases map to TRBD1. Germline CDR1 SGHTA, CDR2 FQGNSA. Unmatched junction bases numbered 9, after V lost 5 bases and J lost 4 bases. This CDR3 contains 15 residues. Here the CDR3 reads CASSRNQGAGYGYTF. CDR3 coding DNA: TGTGCCAGCAGCCGAAACCAGGGGGCAGGCTATGGCTACACCTTC. Combining the CDR3 with reference TRBV7-2 and TRBJ1-2 gives the whole variable domain GAGVSQSPSNKVTEKGKDVELRCDPISGHTALYWYRQSLGQGLEFLIYFQGNSAPDKSGLPSDRFSAERTGGSVSTLTIQRTQQEDSAVYLCASSRNQGAGYGYTFGSGTRLTVV.

The chain has TRBV7-9 and TRBJ2-3; D call uncertain. In germline, CDR1 is SEHNR, CDR2 FQNEAQ (reference sequence). This CDR3 has 14 residues. V was pared by 4 bases and J by 2 bases, with 10 bases between. The CDR3 sequence: CASSSLRTTDTQYF. As DNA, the CDR3 is TGTGCCAGCAGCTCCCTCAGGACCACAGATACGCAGTATTTT. Full variable domain (rest looked up from reference TRBV7-9 and TRBJ2-3): DTGVSQNPRHKITKRGQNVTFRCDPISEHNRLYWYRQTLGQGPEFLTYFQNEAQLEKSRLLSDRFSAERPKGSFSTLEIQRTEQGDSAMYLCASSSLRTTDTQYFGPGTRLTVL.

This clonotype was seen many times. CDR3 DNA sequence: TGTGCCAGCAGTGAAATAGGCTCACCGGGACAAATATACGAGCAGTACTTC. Protein sequence: CASSEIGSPGQIYEQYF. The rearrangement joins TRBV2 to TRBJ2-7; D possibly corresponds to TRBD1 (6 bases). CDR1 and CDR2 (germline): SNHLY, FYNNEI. This CDR3 contains 17 residues. V was cut by 2 bases and J by 4 bases, with 21 bases left in between.

This clonotype was detected ten times or more. The chain employs TRBV11-2 and TRBJ2-1; 7 nucleotides line up with TRBD2. V gave up 5 bases and J gave up 0 bases; unmatched junction bases: 4. This CDR3 contains 15 residues. Looked up from germline, CDR1 is SGHAT and CDR2 is FQNNGV. CDR3 nucleotides: TGTGCCAGCAGCCCGGGACTATTCTCCTACAATGAGCAGTTCTTC. This encodes CASSPGLFSYNEQFF.

This clonotype was counted many times. The J gene is TRBJ1-1, the V gene TRBV29-1; the D gene is possibly TRBD1 (5 bases). Between the trimmed V and J ends, which lost 1 base and 11 bases, there was a span of 14 bases. The length of the CDR3 is 12 residues. Germline CDR1 reads SQVTM; CDR2 reads ANQGSEA. Here the CDR3 reads CSVEGSGSRAFF. As DNA, the CDR3 is TGCAGCGTTGAAGGTTCAGGGTCGCGGGCTTTCTTT.

The chain joins TRBV7-6 to TRBJ2-2; 10 bases map to TRBD1. J lost 5 bases, V lost 5 bases, and 5 bases had no gene match. CDR3 size: 15 residues. From germline, CDR1 is SGHVS and CDR2 FNYEAQ. The CDR3 sequence is CASSRQGALTGELFF. The CDR3 coding sequence is TGTGCCAGCAGCCGACAGGGGGCGCTTACCGGGGAGCTGTTTTTT.

The genes are TRBV19 and TRBJ2-1, with 10 positions matching TRBD1. Losses at the gene ends were 3 bases for V and 5 bases for J; bases not matched to a gene: 10. The CDR3 runs to 17 residues. Germline-derived CDR1 and CDR2 are LNHDA and SQIVND (reference sequence). The CDR3 loop is CASSIYGDRGWDNEQFF. The CDR3 DNA is TGTGCCAGTAGTATCTATGGGGACAGGGGATGGGACAATGAGCAGTTCTTC.

This clonotype has just a few counts. The chain combines TRBV6-5 with TRBJ1-4, with 12 bases matching TRBD1. The CDR3 spans 18 residues. CDR1 and CDR2 (germline): MNHEY, SVGAGI. V shed 7 bases and J 0 bases; nucleotides not matched to a gene: 9. CDR3 DNA sequence: TGTGCCAGCATTTTCCGGGACAGGGGGCGAGCAACTAATGAAAAACTGTTTTTT. Amino acid sequence: CASIFRDRGRATNEKLFF.

This clonotype occurred many times. V gene TRBV11-2 combines with J gene TRBJ2-6; 7 bases agree with TRBD1. Germline CDR1 is SGHAT and CDR2 is FQNNGV. The CDR3 covers 19 residues. J lost 2 bases, V lost 1 base, and 11 bases had no gene match. CDR3 nucleotides: TGTGCCAGCAGCTTAGGTAGGGGGACAGCCAACCCTGGGGCCAACGTCCTGACTTTC. Translated: CASSLGRGTANPGANVLTF.

The chain employs TRBV9 and TRBJ2-7; 12 bases align to TRBD2. V shed 4 bases and J 2 bases; nucleotides not matched to a gene: 16. Germline CDR1 and CDR2: SGDLS and YYNGEE. The CDR3 spans 19 residues. CDR3 DNA: TGTGCCAGCAGCTTGGGGATTGGGACTAGCGGGCGAGGGGCCTACGAGCAGTACTTC. This translates into CASSLGIGTSGRGAYEQYF.

There are many counts of this clonotype. V and J are TRBV7-9 and TRBJ2-1; 7 positions match TRBD2. CDR1 SEHNR and CDR2 FQNEAQ come from the germline V gene (reference sequence). The CDR3 runs 16 residues. Unmatched junction bases numbered 10, after V lost 0 bases and J lost 8 bases. The CDR3 region is CASSLAWTSKVYEQFF. DNA of the CDR3: TGTGCCAGCAGCTTAGCGTGGACTAGTAAGGTCTATGAGCAGTTCTTC.

In regard to this clonotype: It may be a read error: a sequence one base away is much more abundant. The chain joins TRBV7-8 to TRBJ2-7, with 8 bases identical to TRBD1. This CDR3 spans 15 amino acids. The junction had 12 bases not matched to a gene; V was cut back by 8 bases and J by 3 bases. CDR1 SGHVS and CDR2 FQNEAQ come from the germline V gene. CDR3 nucleotide sequence: TGTGCCAGCGGCCCGAGACAGGGGTTTAACTACGAGCAGTACTTC. It yields the protein CASGPRQGFNYEQYF.

The sample holds many counts of this clonotype. The chain employs TRBV12-3 or TRBV12-4 and TRBJ1-5, with 9 bases lining up with TRBD1. V lost 6 bases to trimming and J lost 7 bases; unmatched junction nucleotides: 4. The CDR3 runs to 13 residues. The CDR3 sequence: CASRKTGGQPQHF. The CDR3 DNA reads as TGTGCCAGCAGAAAGACAGGGGGGCAGCCCCAGCATTTT.

This clonotype turned up a few times. Here the CDR3 DNA reads TGTGCCACCAGTGATGACGGACAGGGCACAGATACGCAGTATTTT. As protein: CATSDDGQGTDTQYF. The chain joins TRBV24-1 to TRBJ2-3, with 7 bases that match TRBD1. The CDR3 runs 15 residues. Germline V CDR1 and CDR2: KGHDR, SFDVKD. J lost 1 base, V lost 3 bases, and 3 bases had no gene match.

This clonotype was seen repeatedly, ten times or more. The chain has TRBV6-2 or TRBV6-3 and TRBJ1-5; TRBD1 is a possible D gene (5 bases). V lost 6 bases, J lost 0 bases, and 12 bases lay in between. Per the germline V gene, CDR1 is MNHEY and CDR2 is SVGEGT. CDR3 size: 15 residues. This CDR3 reads CASSPQGNSNQPQHF. The CDR3 bases are TGTGCCAGCAGCCCCCAGGGTAATAGCAATCAGCCCCAGCATTTT.

This clonotype was seen many times. CDR3: CASSLGPLVGNTEAFF. For the CDR3, the DNA is TGTGCCAGCAGCTTAGGCCCGCTGGTGGGGAACACTGAAGCTTTCTTT. The chain recombines TRBV7-9 with TRBJ1-1; D is unclear. CDR3 length equals 16 residues. Trimming removed 1 base from V and 1 base from J, with 13 bases in between. The germline V gene has CDR1 SEHNR and CDR2 FQNEAQ (reference sequence).

This clonotype occurred many times. The gene calls are TRBV7-6 and TRBJ2-1, with 11 bases lining up with TRBD1. Germline assignment: CDR1 SGHVS and CDR2 FNYEAQ. The CDR3 contains 19 residues. The J segment lost 3 bases and the V segment lost 4 bases, leaving 14 bases of the junction unmatched. The CDR3 loop reads CASSSLMGEGQGDYNEQFF. In DNA form, the CDR3 reads TGTGCCAGCAGCTCCCTCATGGGGGAGGGACAGGGGGACTACAATGAGCAGTTCTTC. The whole variable domain, remainder taken from reference TRBV7-6 and TRBJ2-1, is GAGVSQSPRYKVTKRGQDVALRCDPISGHVSLYWYRQALGQGPEFLTYFNYEAQQDKSGLPNDRFSAERPEGSISTLTIQRTEQRDSAMYRCASSSLMGEGQGDYNEQFFGPGTRLTVL.

This clonotype was recorded many times. The CDR3 sequence: CASSQGPGSSPLHF. In nucleotides, the CDR3 is TGTGCCAGCAGCCAGGGTCCCGGGAGTTCACCCCTCCACTTT. The chain carries TRBV3-1 and TRBJ1-6; D is uncertain. This CDR3 region has 14 residues. Trimming stripped 3 bases from V and 9 bases from J, with 12 bases between. From germline, CDR1 is LGHDT and CDR2 YNNKEL (reference sequence). Full variable domain (rest looked up from reference TRBV3-1 and TRBJ1-6): DTAVSQTPKYLVTQMGNDKSIKCEQNLGHDTMYWYKQDSKKFLKIMFSYNNKELIINETVPNRFSPKSPDKAHLNLHINSLELGDSAVYFCASSQGPGSSPLHFGNGTRLTVT.

The table lists this clonotype with many counts. The chain couples TRBV20-1 to TRBJ2-1; TRBD1 aligns across 8 bases. The CDR3 spans 14 residues. CDR1 and CDR2 (germline): DFQATT, SNEGSKA (reference sequence). The junction had 6 bases not matched to a gene; V was cut back by 5 bases and J by 3 bases. CDR3 coding DNA: TGCAGTGCTTTGACAGGACAGGGCTACAATGAGCAGTTCTTC. Its protein product is CSALTGQGYNEQFF.

This clonotype was observed at least ten times. The chain carries TRBV10-3 and TRBJ1-1; D not certain. The CDR3 covers 13 residues. V was cut by 11 bases and J by 1 base, with 14 bases left in between. The V gene's germline CDR1 is ENHRY and CDR2 SYGVKD. The DNA for the CDR3 is TGTGCCGTTCGGCGGGGAGCGAACACTGAAGCTTTCTTT. Protein product: CAVRRGANTEAFF.

This clonotype turned up a few times. The gene calls are TRBV10-3 and TRBJ2-1; no firm D call. From germline, CDR1 is ENHRY and CDR2 SYGVKD. Trimming took off 0 bases at V and 5 bases at J, with 14 bases between the two ends. This CDR3 has 16 residues. In DNA form, the CDR3 reads TGTGCCATCAGTGAGTCGAAGAGAACCCGGGACAATGAGCAGTTCTTC. Protein product: CAISESKRTRDNEQFF.

This clonotype has more than one count but fewer than ten. The gene calls are TRBV9 and TRBJ1-2; D perhaps matches TRBD1 (5 bases). Germline V gene sequence: CDR1 SGDLS, CDR2 YYNGEE. Deletions cut 5 bases from V and 2 bases from J, with 16 bases between. CDR3 size: 15 residues. This CDR3 is CASSGAGRQNYGYTF. In DNA, the CDR3 is TGTGCCAGCAGTGGGGCGGGGCGACAAAACTATGGCTACACCTTC.

The gene calls are TRBV28 and TRBJ2-3, with D unresolved. CDR3 length: 14 residues. Trimming left V 5 bases short and J 0 bases short, with 9 bases between. Germline V gene data show CDR1 as MDHEN and CDR2 as SYDVKM. This CDR3 is CASSDGRSTDTQYF. In DNA form, the CDR3 reads TGTGCCAGCAGTGATGGGCGGAGCACAGATACGCAGTATTTT.